The rows below give T cell receptor beta chains drawn from one sample of a study of breast tumors, draining lymph nodes, adjacent tissues. TCRdb passed the multiplex PCR reads through MiXCR, listing each CDR3 protein once. The sample lists 150,000 to 200,000 distinct CDR3 sequences; roughly 35% were seen once. Source material: axillary lymph node tissue. These receptor sequences come from a female donor with breast cancer. Some clones in this sample may be carry-over from other donors' samples. The conserved cysteine and the conserved F or W are not part of the CDR3 here. Each record gives: D gene, V gene, CDR3 length, CDR3 protein. A D gene is named only where the DNA matches it firmly.

NA | TRBV2 | 10 | ASREGIWEQY
TRBD1 | TRBV12-3/TRBV12-4 | 12 | ASSLRGGYQPQH
TRBD2 | TRBV4-1 | 15 | ASSHRSGNEAYNEQF
NA | TRBV7-9 | 12 | ASSLAGENYGYT
NA | TRBV30 | 13 | AWSVGQGRGYGYT
TRBD2 | TRBV2 | 12 | ASSDPGTTYEQY
NA | TRBV6-1 | 15 | ASSAQLAGQFGNTIY
TRBD1 | TRBV9 | 14 | ASSPSRTGDRETQY
TRBD2 | TRBV12-3/TRBV12-4 | 15 | ASSLPLLAGEAGELF
NA | TRBV19 | 14 | ASSIALRAPNYGYT
NA | TRBV24-1 | 12 | ATSVDGTANEQY
TRBD1 | TRBV6-6 | 12 | ASSWRTGGETQH
NA | TRBV27 | 12 | ASSTPGRTGELF
NA | TRBV4-3 | 13 | ASSQDSAPWNEQY
TRBD1 | TRBV27 | 11 | ASGRTGQETQY
TRBD2 | TRBV7-3 | 16 | ASSLDGLAGGLGNEQF
TRBD2 | TRBV20-1 | 12 | SAIVSGGRDTQY
NA | TRBV19 | 12 | ASMRTTGPYEQY
NA | TRBV5-1 | 11 | ASSSMTDYEQY
NA | TRBV7-9 | 14 | ASSSRGGQTNEKLF
NA | TRBV12-3/TRBV12-4 | 13 | ASSSRGRGLYEQY
NA | TRBV5-8 | 11 | ASSLRYSYEQY
NA | TRBV20-1 | 10 | SAPPGTGELF
TRBD1 | TRBV7-3 | 19 | ASSLMGRLGAGQGETSPLH
NA | TRBV12-3/TRBV12-4 | 12 | ASSFRLSGSEQY
TRBD2 | TRBV5-4 | 13 | ASSLPAGGGGTQY
NA | TRBV5-4 | 12 | ASSLDRAIGELF
TRBD2 | TRBV6-5 | 15 | ASRRGPAGGLQETQY
NA | TRBV12-3/TRBV12-4 | 14 | ASSPTTLSSTDTQY
NA | TRBV6-2/TRBV6-3 | 12 | ASSYSSAGAQQY
TRBD2 | TRBV7-6 | 13 | ASSSSGGQGNEQF
NA | TRBV6-2/TRBV6-3 | 11 | ASGSAGRREQY
NA | TRBV19 | 13 | ASSKNNPAGNTIY
NA | TRBV2 | 16 | ASSESRTALGFGQPQH
NA | TRBV3-1 | 14 | ASSRLDGAVQETQY
TRBD2 | TRBV18 | 13 | ASSPPPSGSKTQY
TRBD2 | TRBV5-1 | 16 | ASSVRLAGGWGTDTQY
TRBD2 | TRBV7-9 | 14 | ASSPGRLAGVNEQF
NA | TRBV20-1 | 14 | SATSRAGASTDTQY
TRBD2 | TRBV6-2/TRBV6-3 | 13 | ASSNSSGGLETQY
NA | TRBV7-9 | 11 | ASSVSGGSGYT
NA | TRBV27 | 12 | ASSPFSGLFVQY
TRBD1 | TRBV5-1 | 14 | ASKGTGGGRTDTQY
NA | TRBV10-3 | 10 | AIRSGWETQY
TRBD1 | TRBV2 | 12 | ASAGTDLLYGYT
TRBD1 | TRBV12-5 | 11 | ASGLGGRYEQF
TRBD2 | TRBV7-9 | 15 | ASSLEAGGLAADTQY
NA | TRBV18 | 14 | ASSQASNGGTGELF
NA | TRBV4-3 | 13 | ASSRAATNTRELF
NA | TRBV6-5 | 13 | ASSHSTANTGELF
NA | TRBV11-1 | 14 | ASSLDAGFSAYEQY
NA | TRBV3-1 | 11 | ASSQDPGNIQY
NA | TRBV6-5 | 12 | ASSYRGTGNTIY
TRBD1 | TRBV30 | 12 | AWSTGQGVSEQY
TRBD1 | TRBV27 | 14 | ASSGSGTGRWETQY
NA | TRBV20-1 | 10 | SAPQGGNIQY
TRBD1 | TRBV28 | 15 | ASSLSVGWQGDQPQH
NA | TRBV5-1 | 11 | ASSLGTIETQY
TRBD2 | TRBV7-6 | 16 | ASSLARTSGRFLGTQY
NA | TRBV4-1 | 21 | ASSQEGGTNTGTPGRGREKLF